This TCR beta chain was sequenced in a study of blood T cell repertoires in COVID-19. Overall study: T cells, B-cell-depleted T cells, or PBMCs supplied cDNA or gDNA.

Germline V gene lookup returns CDR1 SGDLS and CDR2 YYNGEE. This CDR3 is 14 amino acids long. Trimming took 0 bases from V and 1 from J, leaving 7 bases between them. Seattle-derived patients entered the study during active infection and were followed longitudinally. Clones were read by immunoSEQ multiplex PCR, and TCRdb kept only the in-frame ones, dropping some. Of more than 300,000 clones detected, approximately 89% appear once; the ten largest clones hold approximately 2%. The rearrangement joins TRBV9 to TRBJ1-1, with D unresolved. The source of this sequence is a woman in her 30s with COVID-19, enrolled during active disease. The sample consisted of peripheral blood. The DNA of the CDR3 is TGTGCCAGCAGCGTAGGGAGCAGGAACACTGAAGCTTTCTTT. This encodes CASSVGSRNTEAFF.